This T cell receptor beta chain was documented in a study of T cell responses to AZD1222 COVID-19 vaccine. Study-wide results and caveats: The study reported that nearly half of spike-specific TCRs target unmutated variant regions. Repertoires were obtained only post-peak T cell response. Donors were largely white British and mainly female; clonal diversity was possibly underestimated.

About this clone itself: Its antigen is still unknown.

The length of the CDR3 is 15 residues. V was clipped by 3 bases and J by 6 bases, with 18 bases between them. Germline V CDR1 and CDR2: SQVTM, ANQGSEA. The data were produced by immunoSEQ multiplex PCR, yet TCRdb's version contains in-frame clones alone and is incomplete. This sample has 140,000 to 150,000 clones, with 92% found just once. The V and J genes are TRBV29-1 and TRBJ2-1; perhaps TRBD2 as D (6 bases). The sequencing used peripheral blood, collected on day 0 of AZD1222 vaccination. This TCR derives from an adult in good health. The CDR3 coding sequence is TGCAGCGTTGAGGGTTTAGCGGCCCCTGTCAATGAGCAGTTCTTC. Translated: CSVEGLAAPVNEQFF.